This TCR beta chain was sequenced during a study of graft-versus-host responses after intestinal transplantation. The wider study: For approximately three years after anti-thymocyte globulin induction, all recipients took tacrolimus and steroids. The study's findings and limits: The marrow of recipients harbored GvH clones, and ileum or blood showed some of them first.

TCRdb's table, derived via immunoSEQ multiplex PCR, lists solely in-frame clones and lacks some. The top ten clones hold 1.1% of a sample with roughly 98,000 clones, over 80% of them seen once. Of note for this clone: Antigen specificity is unknown.

This receptor was taken from a human donor who was the organ donor for an intestinal transplant. Sequences were derived from unstimulated CD8+ T cells sorted from spleen or lymph node cells, sampled before transplant.

CDR3 sequence: CASGVGQGGTGELFF. The CDR3 region has the DNA TGTGCTAGTGGAGTTGGACAGGGGGGAACCGGGGAGCTGTTTTTT. This chain connects TRBV12-5 to TRBJ2-2, with 10 positions matching TRBD1. J was trimmed by 5 bases and V by 6 bases; bases with no gene match: 6. This CDR3 comprises 15 residues. Germline V CDR1 and CDR2: LGHNT, FRNRAP.